The source of this T cell receptor delta chain is a study of fetal and pediatric gammadelta thymocytes (dated by TCRdb to 2021 to 2024). For the wider study: The bulk gammadelta thymocyte repertoires, which combined previously published data with newly generated, unpublished data, were used to reinforce a single-cell study of gammadelta thymocyte development. To increase subject numbers and strengthen the CDR3 publicity analysis, bulk TCR repertoire data were added. Bulk gammadelta thymocyte repertoires combined previously published data (refs 27,28) with unpublished data. The set of bulk gammadelta thymocyte repertoires included about ten subjects in total: 3 fetal thymus donors and 7 pediatric thymus donors. Results the study describes overall, beyond this receptor: Compared with post-natal repertoires, fetal gammadelta thymocyte repertoires had previously been reported to be enriched for TRDV2, TRGV8 and TRGV9 usage, low N additions and public CDR3s.

TCRdb names Illumina MiSeq as the instrument used. From the authors' description of their analysis: To analyze publicity, the Vgamma9Vdelta2 and nonVgamma9Vdelta2 bulk CDR3 files from each subject were merged so that every subject had one combined repertoire. CDR3 publicity was given a score from 0 to 19 by checking each amino acid sequence across 9 single-cell datasets and 10 bulk repertoires with base R and dplyr. The public reads were reprocessed by TCRdb using CATT, and rows of matching DNA were later combined. Here the V and J calls rest on TCRdb's processing, not on the authors' analysis. Within this sample are some 1,200 delta-chain clones, with about a third of them counted one time only. The ten biggest clones cover approximately 7% of the sample. This clone is judged large (0.1 to 1%). The antigen it recognizes is unknown. Within one base of it there is no much larger clone, and no base qualities were kept.

Staining of thymocytes was performed with Zombie NIR viability dye and with antibodies against CD3 (UCHT1), TCRgammadelta (11F2), TCRVgamma9 (IMMU360) and TCRVdelta2 (IMMU389). Bulk TRD and TRG CDR3 repertoires were produced separately from sorted Vgamma9Vdelta2 and nonVgamma9Vdelta2 gammadelta thymocytes taken from human fetal and pediatric thymuses. Pediatric thymus tissue was collected in Belgium from children having cardiac surgery. Pediatric thymus donors in the study were aged between about 1 and 12 years. Thymic cell suspensions from fetal and post-natal thymuses were prepared as previously described. NonVgamma9Vdelta2 thymocytes were sorted as CD3+ gammadeltaTCR+ cells that did not have the Vgamma9+Vdelta2+ phenotype. A FACS Aria III cell sorter (BD Biosciences) was used for cell sorting. V is reduced by 3 bases and J by 1 base, leaving a spacing of 27 bases between them. Spanning cysteine to phenylalanine, the CDR3 consists of 20 amino acids. The retained sequence is limited to the CDR3, 60 bases, with the frame set at the first base. According to the germline V gene, CDR1 reads TSWWSYY and CDR2 reads QGS.

The material sequenced was non-Vgamma9Vdelta2 gamma-delta T cells from the thymus. Taken with the paper, the label for cell subset or site translates to: CD3+gammadeltaTCR+ thymocytes not co-expressing Vgamma9 and Vdelta2. The V and J segments used are TRDV1 and TRDJ1; a tentative D match to TRDD3 spans 6 bases. This clonotype was obtained from a child who underwent cardiac surgery and was recorded as healthy. The CDR3 has the sequence CALGEGLTTLGGYFTDKLIF. The DNA sequence reads TGTGCTCTTGGGGAGGGGCTTACGACACTGGGCGGCTACTTCACCGATAAACTCATCTTT.